The rows below give T cell receptor beta chains drawn from one sample of a study of identical twins. TCRdb reprocessed the 5' RACE reads with MiXCR, giving one entry per CDR3 protein. The sample consists of hundreds of thousands of distinct CDR3 sequences, roughly 8% of them appearing once. These sequences were also reported in another study, on yellow fever vaccine responses in identical twins.

Sequencing was done on a sample of PBMCs. These receptors were obtained from a young woman in good health. Both conserved end residues are part of each CDR3. A D gene is named only where the DNA matches it firmly. Only part of the rows carry a size: once, few, many, or a class if the clone is expanded.

TRBV20-1	NA	TRBJ2-5	NA	TGCAGTGCTAGTTCCCTAAGGACTCTTGAGACCCAGTACTTC	CSASSLRTLETQYF
TRBV6-4	few	TRBJ2-1	TRBD2	TGTGCCAGCAGTGCGGGGGGGAATTCTATCTTCAATGAGCAGTTCTTC	CASSAGGNSIFNEQFF
TRBV7-9	few	TRBJ1-2	NA	TGTGCCAGCAGCTTAGCGACAGACAGAAACTATGGCTACACCTTC	CASSLATDRNYGYTF
TRBV7-7	NA	TRBJ2-5	TRBD2	TGTGCTAGCAGCCCCGGGCCCAGCGGGAGTTCAAAAGAGACCCAGTACTTC	CASSPGPSGSSKETQYF
TRBV29-1	many	TRBJ2-4	TRBD2	TGCAGCGTTGAATATAGCGGGAGCGCCAAAAACATTCAGTACTTC	CSVEYSGSAKNIQYF
TRBV27	NA	TRBJ2-1	TRBD2	TGTGCCAGCAGGCTAGAAGCGGGAGCTTACAATGAGCAGTTCTTC	CASRLEAGAYNEQFF
TRBV7-9	few	TRBJ2-3	TRBD2	TGTGCCAGCAGCAGAGAGCGGGAGGCGACAGATACGCAGTATTTT	CASSREREATDTQYF
TRBV12-3/TRBV12-4	NA	TRBJ2-4	TRBD1	TGTGCCGTTACTTCCCGGACAGGGAGGAACATTCAGTACTTC	CAVTSRTGRNIQYF
TRBV30	few	TRBJ2-4	NA	TGTGCCTGTGTTGGAACGAGGAGGGGGCTAGGGTGGGACATTCAGTACTTC	CACVGTRRGLGWDIQYF
TRBV7-9	many	TRBJ1-1	NA	TGTGCCACTAATCCCATAGAGGCAGGCAACACTGAAGCTTTCTTT	CATNPIEAGNTEAFF
TRBV7-2	NA	TRBJ2-5	TRBD1	TGTGCCAGCAGCAAAGGGGGCACAGGGGGAGAGACCCAGTACTTC	CASSKGGTGGETQYF
TRBV20-1	few	TRBJ2-3	NA	TGCAGTGCTAGTATAGGGACGGACCCTAGCACAGATACGCAGTATTTT	CSASIGTDPSTDTQYF
TRBV30	NA	TRBJ1-1	TRBD1	TGTGCCTGGAGTGTAGGGGGCCTAGCTTTCTTT	CAWSVGGLAFF
TRBV12-3/TRBV12-4	many	TRBJ2-7	TRBD2	TGTGCCAGCAGTTTGGGCGGGGGGGCCGACGAGCAGTACTTC	CASSLGGGADEQYF
TRBV6-5	NA	TRBJ2-7	TRBD1	TGTGCCAGCAGTTACTCGGGACAGTTCTCGGAGCAGTACTTC	CASSYSGQFSEQYF
TRBV6-2/TRBV6-3	few	TRBJ1-6	NA	TGTGCCAGCAGTGGGCGGTCGTATAATTCACCCCTCCACTTT	CASSGRSYNSPLHF
TRBV7-8	NA	TRBJ2-6	NA	TGTGCCAGCAGCTTATTCCTTTCAACAGCTTTCGCTGGGGCCAACGTCCTGACTTTC	CASSLFLSTAFAGANVLTF
TRBV11-2	NA	TRBJ2-1	TRBD1	TGTGCCAGCAGCCCCAGGGGAGGGACAGGGTTAGTAGTGGTGGCTGAGCAGTTCTTC	CASSPRGGTGLVVVAEQFF
TRBV5-6	few	TRBJ2-1	TRBD1	TGTGCCAGCAGCTTGACCCGACAGGGGGCATTTGAGCAGTTCTTC	CASSLTRQGAFEQFF
TRBV11-2	NA	TRBJ1-2	NA	TGTGCCAGCAGCTTGACGCCGTCCTATGGCTACACCTTC	CASSLTPSYGYTF
TRBV7-7	many	TRBJ2-7	NA	TGTGCTAGCAGCTTAGCTGGTTTAGGCGGCGAGCAGTACTTC	CASSLAGLGGEQYF
TRBV29-1	few	TRBJ1-2	TRBD1	TGCAGCGTTGACGGGACAGGGGGCCCAGGTGGCTACACCTTC	CSVDGTGGPGGYTF
TRBV9	many	TRBJ2-1	NA	TGTGCCAGCAGCCCCGAGAGCTCCTACAATGAGCAGTTCTTC	CASSPESSYNEQFF
TRBV28	few	TRBJ2-5	NA	TGTGCCAGCAGTTTAGGTTTGGGACCAGAGACCCAGTACTTC	CASSLGLGPETQYF
TRBV5-1	NA	TRBJ1-6	NA	TGCGCCAGCAGGAACGACAGATCCTATAATTCACCCCTCCACTTT	CASRNDRSYNSPLHF
TRBV24-1	NA	TRBJ1-2	NA	TGTGCCACCAGTGCCCGGGGGACGCAGGGATCCTATGGCTACACCTTC	CATSARGTQGSYGYTF
TRBV11-2	NA	TRBJ2-7	TRBD2	TGTGCCAGCAGCCCGGCAGGGACTAAAGCGGAAGAGCAGTACTTC	CASSPAGTKAEEQYF
TRBV4-3	many	TRBJ2-7	TRBD1	TGCGCCAGCAGCCAAGATGGTATGTTGGACAGGGGCGAAGAGCAGTACTTC	CASSQDGMLDRGEEQYF
TRBV4-2	NA	TRBJ1-1	NA	TGTGCCAGCAGCCCAGAGAGATGGGCGGACACTGAAGCTTTCTTT	CASSPERWADTEAFF